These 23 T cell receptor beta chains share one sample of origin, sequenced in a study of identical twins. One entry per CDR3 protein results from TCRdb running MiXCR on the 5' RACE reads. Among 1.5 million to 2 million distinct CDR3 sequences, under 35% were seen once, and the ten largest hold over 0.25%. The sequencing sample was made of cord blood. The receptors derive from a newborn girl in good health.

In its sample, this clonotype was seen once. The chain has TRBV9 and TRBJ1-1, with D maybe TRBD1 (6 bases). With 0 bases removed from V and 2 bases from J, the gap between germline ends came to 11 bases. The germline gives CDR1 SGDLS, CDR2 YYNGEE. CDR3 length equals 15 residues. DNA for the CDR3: TGTGCCAGCAGCGTAGACAGGGTACGAAACACTGAAGCTTTCTTT. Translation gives CASSVDRVRNTEAFF.

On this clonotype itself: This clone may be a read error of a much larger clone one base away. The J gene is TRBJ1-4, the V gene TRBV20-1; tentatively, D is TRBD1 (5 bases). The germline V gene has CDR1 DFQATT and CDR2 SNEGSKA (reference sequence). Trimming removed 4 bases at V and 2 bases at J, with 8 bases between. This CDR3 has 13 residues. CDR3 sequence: CSAKGVTNEKLFF. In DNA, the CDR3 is TGCAGTGCTAAAGGGGTCACTAATGAAAAACTGTTTTTT.

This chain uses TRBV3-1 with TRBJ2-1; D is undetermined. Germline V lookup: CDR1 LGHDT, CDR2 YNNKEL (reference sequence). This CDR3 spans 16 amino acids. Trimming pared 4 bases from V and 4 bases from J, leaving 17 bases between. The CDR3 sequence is CASSPPKKRVYNEQFF. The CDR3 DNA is TGTGCCAGCAGCCCGCCCAAGAAAAGGGTGTACAATGAGCAGTTCTTC.

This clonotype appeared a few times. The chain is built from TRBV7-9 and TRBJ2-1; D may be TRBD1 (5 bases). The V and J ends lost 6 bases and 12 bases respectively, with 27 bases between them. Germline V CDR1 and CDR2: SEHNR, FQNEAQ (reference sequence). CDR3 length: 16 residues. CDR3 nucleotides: TGTGCCAGCAGTCCGTTGTGGACATTCAAACAAATGAGGCAGTTCTTC. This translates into CASSPLWTFKQMRQFF.

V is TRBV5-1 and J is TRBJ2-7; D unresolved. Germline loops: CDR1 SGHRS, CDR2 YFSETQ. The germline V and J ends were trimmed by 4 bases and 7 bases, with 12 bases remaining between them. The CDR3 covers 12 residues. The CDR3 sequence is CASSIGPNEQYF. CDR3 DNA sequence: TGCGCCAGCAGCATCGGCCCCAATGAGCAGTACTTC.

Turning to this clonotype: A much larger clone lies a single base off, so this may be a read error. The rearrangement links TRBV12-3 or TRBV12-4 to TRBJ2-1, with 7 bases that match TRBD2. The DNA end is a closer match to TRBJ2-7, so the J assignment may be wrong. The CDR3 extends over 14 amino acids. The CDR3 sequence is CASSLRLAYNEQYF. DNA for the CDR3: TGTGCCAGCAGTTTAAGACTAGCCTACAATGAGCAGTACTTC.

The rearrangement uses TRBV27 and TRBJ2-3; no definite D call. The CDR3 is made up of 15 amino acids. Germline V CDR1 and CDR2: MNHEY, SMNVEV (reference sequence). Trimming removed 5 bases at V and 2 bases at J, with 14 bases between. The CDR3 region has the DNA TGTGCCAGCAGTACCACCATCACCCTCACAGATACGCAGTATTTT. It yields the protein CASSTTITLTDTQYF.

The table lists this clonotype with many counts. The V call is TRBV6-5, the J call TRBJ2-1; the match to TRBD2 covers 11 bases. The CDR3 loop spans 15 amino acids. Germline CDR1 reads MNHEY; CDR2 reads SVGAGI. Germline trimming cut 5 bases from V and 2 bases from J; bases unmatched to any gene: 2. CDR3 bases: TGTGCCAGCAGTATTAGCGGGAGGGCCTACAATGAGCAGTTCTTC. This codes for CASSISGRAYNEQFF.

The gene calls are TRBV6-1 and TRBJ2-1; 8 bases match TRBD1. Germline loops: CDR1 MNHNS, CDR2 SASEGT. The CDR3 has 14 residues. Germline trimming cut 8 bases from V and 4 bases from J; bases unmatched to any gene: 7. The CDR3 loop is CASGRDRLYNEQFF. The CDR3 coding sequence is TGTGCCAGCGGACGGGACAGGTTATACAATGAGCAGTTCTTC.

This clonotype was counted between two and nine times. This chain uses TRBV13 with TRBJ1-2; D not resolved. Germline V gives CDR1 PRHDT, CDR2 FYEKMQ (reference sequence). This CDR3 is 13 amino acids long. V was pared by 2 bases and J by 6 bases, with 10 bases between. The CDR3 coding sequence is TGTGCCAGCAGCTTACCCCGGGAGGATGGCTACACCTTC. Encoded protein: CASSLPREDGYTF. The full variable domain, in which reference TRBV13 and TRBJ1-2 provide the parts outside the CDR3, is AAGVIQSPRHLIKEKRETATLKCYPIPRHDTVYWYQQGPGQDPQFLISFYEKMQSDKGSIPDRFSAQQFSDYHSELNMSSLELGDSALYFCASSLPREDGYTFGSGTRLTVV.

The chain's CDR3 is CATSDPGARTGELFF. The CDR3 region has the DNA TGTGCCACCAGTGATCCAGGGGCTCGAACCGGGGAGCTGTTTTTT. V usage is TRBV24-1 and J usage is TRBJ2-2, with TRBD1 as a possible D gene (6 bases). This CDR3 spans 15 amino acids. Germline V gives CDR1 KGHDR, CDR2 SFDVKD. V was shortened by 3 bases and J by 5 bases, with 12 bases between the two germline ends.

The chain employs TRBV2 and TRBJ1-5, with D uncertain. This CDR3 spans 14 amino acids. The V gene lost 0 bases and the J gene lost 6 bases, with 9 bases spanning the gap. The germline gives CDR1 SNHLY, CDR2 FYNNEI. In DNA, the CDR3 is TGTGCCAGCAGTGAAGCGGGCCCCTTTCAGCCCCAGCATTTT. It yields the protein CASSEAGPFQPQHF.

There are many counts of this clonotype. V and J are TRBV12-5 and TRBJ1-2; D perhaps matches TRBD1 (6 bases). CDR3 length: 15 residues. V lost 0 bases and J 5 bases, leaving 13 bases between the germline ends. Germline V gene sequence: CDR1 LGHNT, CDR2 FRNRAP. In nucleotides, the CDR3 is TGTGCTAGTGGTTTGGTCGGACAGCCGGAATATGGCTACACCTTC. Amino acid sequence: CASGLVGQPEYGYTF.

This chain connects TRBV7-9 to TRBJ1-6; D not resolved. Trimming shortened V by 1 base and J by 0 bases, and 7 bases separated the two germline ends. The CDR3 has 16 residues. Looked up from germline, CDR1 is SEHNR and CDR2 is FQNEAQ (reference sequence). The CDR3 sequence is CASSLVASSYNSPLHF. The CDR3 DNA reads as TGTGCCAGCAGCTTAGTGGCTAGCTCCTATAATTCACCCCTCCACTTT.

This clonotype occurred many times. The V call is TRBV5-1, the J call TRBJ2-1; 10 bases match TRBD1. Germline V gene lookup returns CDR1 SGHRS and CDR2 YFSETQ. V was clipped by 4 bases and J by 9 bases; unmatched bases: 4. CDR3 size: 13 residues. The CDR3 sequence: CASSRQGAIEQFF. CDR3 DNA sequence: TGCGCCAGCAGCCGACAGGGGGCGATTGAGCAGTTCTTC.

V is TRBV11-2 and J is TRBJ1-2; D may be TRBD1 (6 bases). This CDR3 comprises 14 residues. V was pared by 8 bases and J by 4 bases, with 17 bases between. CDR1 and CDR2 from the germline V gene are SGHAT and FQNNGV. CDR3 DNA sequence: TGTGCCAGCGACCAGAGAACAGGGTGCTATGGCTACACCTTC. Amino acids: CASDQRTGCYGYTF.

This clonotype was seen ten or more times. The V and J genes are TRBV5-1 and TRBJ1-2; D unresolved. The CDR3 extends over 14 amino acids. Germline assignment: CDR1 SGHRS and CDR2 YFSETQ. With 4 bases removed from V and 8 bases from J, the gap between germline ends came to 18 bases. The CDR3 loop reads CASSPPTEGRGYTF. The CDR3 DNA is TGCGCCAGCAGCCCACCTACGGAGGGTAGAGGCTACACCTTC.

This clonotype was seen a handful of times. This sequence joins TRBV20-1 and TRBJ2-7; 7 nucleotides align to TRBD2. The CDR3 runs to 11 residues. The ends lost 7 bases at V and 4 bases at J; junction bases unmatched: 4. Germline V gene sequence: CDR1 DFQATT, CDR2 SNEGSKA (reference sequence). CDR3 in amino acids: CSGAGLYEQYF. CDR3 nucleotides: TGCAGTGGAGCGGGACTTTACGAGCAGTACTTC.

DNA of the CDR3: TGCAGTGCTAGAGATCCTACAGGGAAGCAGCCCCAGCATTTT. Residues: CSARDPTGKQPQHF. The rearrangement uses TRBV20-1 and TRBJ1-5; a weak D match, TRBD1 (6 bases). CDR1 is DFQATT, CDR2 SNEGSKA, per germline (reference sequence). V was pared by 0 bases and J by 7 bases, with 13 bases between. The CDR3 contains 14 residues.

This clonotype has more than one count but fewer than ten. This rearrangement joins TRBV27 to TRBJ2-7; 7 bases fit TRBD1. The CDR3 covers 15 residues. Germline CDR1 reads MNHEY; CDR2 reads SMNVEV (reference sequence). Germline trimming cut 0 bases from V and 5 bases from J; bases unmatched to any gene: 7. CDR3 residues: CASSLSFRTGDEQYF. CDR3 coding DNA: TGTGCCAGCAGTTTATCGTTCCGGACAGGTGACGAGCAGTACTTC.

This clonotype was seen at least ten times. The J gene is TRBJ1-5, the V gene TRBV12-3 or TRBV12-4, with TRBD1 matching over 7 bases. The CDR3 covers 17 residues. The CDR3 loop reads CAFGLIIHDRDNQPQHF. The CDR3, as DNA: TGTGCTTTCGGGCTGATTATCCACGACAGGGATAATCAGCCCCAGCATTTT.

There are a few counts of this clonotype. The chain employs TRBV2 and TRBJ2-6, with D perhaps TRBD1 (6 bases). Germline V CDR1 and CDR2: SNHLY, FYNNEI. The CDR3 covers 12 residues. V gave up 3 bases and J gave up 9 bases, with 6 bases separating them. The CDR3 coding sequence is TGTGCCAGCAGTGAGGGACACAACGTCCTGACTTTC. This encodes CASSEGHNVLTF.

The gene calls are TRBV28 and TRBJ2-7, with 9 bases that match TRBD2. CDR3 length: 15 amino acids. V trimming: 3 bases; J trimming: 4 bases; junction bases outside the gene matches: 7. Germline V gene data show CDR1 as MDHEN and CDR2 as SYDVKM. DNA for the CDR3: TGTGCCAGCAGTTTTGAACCTAGCGGGGTATACGAGCAGTACTTC. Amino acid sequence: CASSFEPSGVYEQYF.